One sample yielded the 3 T cell receptor beta chains listed below, sequenced in a study of control samples from healthy donors and cancer patients. Data came from immunoSEQ multiplex PCR; TCRdb stores just in-frame clones and leaves some out. The sample carries under 150,000 clones, about nine tenths recorded once. The sequencing sample was made of blood. These TCRs come from a man aged 35 to 55 in good health.

This chain links TRBV11-2 with TRBJ2-2, with D uncertain. The germline V gene encodes CDR1 SGHAT and CDR2 FQNNGV. This CDR3 is built from 12 residues. V lost 2 bases and J lost 2, with 0 bases in between. The CDR3 DNA reads TGTGCCAGCAGCTTAAACACCGGGGAGCTGTTTTTT. This sequence encodes CASSLNTGELFF.

The chain uses TRBV6-5 and TRBJ1-3; no definite D call. This CDR3 comprises 15 residues. The V end was cut by 6 bases, the J end by 0 bases, with 12 bases between. Germline values: CDR1 MNHEY, CDR2 SVGAGI. CDR3 residues: CASSFDGNSGNTIYF. DNA of the CDR3: TGTGCCAGCAGCTTCGACGGAAACTCTGGAAACACCATATATTTT.

The chain recombines TRBV6-5 with TRBJ2-7; a possible D gene is TRBD1 (6 bases). Germline loops: CDR1 MNHEY, CDR2 SVGAGI. The CDR3 has 15 residues. Trimming shortened V by 6 bases and J by 6 bases, and 21 bases separated the two germline ends. CDR3 in DNA: TGTGCCAGCAGCCCACCTTCGGACAGTTCTGGCGAGCAGTACTTC. The encoded protein is CASSPPSDSSGEQYF.